Each of the 20 T cell receptor beta chains below was sequenced from the same sample in a study of T cells in Graves' hyperthyroidism and ophthalmopathy. RNA transcripts served as the template for amplifying TCR beta CDR3 regions. The TCR CDR3 first-round RT-PCR relied on the HTBI primer set. TCRdb analysed the multiplex PCR reads with MiXCR anew, one entry per CDR3 protein. The table shows over 700,000 distinct CDR3 sequences, with approximately 18% occurring only once. Sequenced input: blood. These receptors were collected from a woman aged 45-59 years with Graves' hyperthyroidism that later progressed to Graves' ophthalmopathy.

The rearrangement links TRBV5-6 to TRBJ2-7; D call uncertain. This CDR3 spans 12 amino acids. The V and J ends lost 1 base and 7 bases respectively, with 9 bases between them. Germline-derived CDR1 and CDR2 are SGHDT and YYEEEE. The CDR3 coding sequence is TGTGCCAGCAGCTTGTTGGGTGAGGAGCAGTACTTC. Translated: CASSLLGEEQYF.

Points on this clonotype: It may be a read error: a sequence one base away is much more abundant. This chain uses TRBV7-2 with TRBJ2-5, with 7 nucleotides matching TRBD2. This CDR3 is 16 amino acids long. CDR1 and CDR2 from the germline V gene are SGHTA and FQGNSA. Trimming at V came to 1 base and at J to 2 bases, leaving 7 bases not matched to a gene. The CDR3 nucleotides read TGTACCAGCAGCTTAGTCTCTAGCGGTGCACAAGAGACCCAGTACTTC. Translated: CTSSLVSSGAQETQYF.

V gene TRBV11-2 combines with J gene TRBJ2-3; the match to TRBD2 covers 11 bases. Germline V lookup: CDR1 SGHAT, CDR2 FQNNGV. This CDR3 spans 18 amino acids. Trimming at V came to 4 bases and at J to 2 bases, leaving 11 bases not matched to a gene. The CDR3 DNA reads as TGTGCCAGCAGCTCGGGTCCGGGACTAGCGGACTACACAGATACGCAGTATTTT. It codes for CASSSGPGLADYTDTQYF.

This clonotype was detected ten times or more. The DNA for the CDR3 is TGTGCCAGCAGTCTTAGGTCCGGACAGGGGCTCTACGAGCAGTACTTC. This translates into CASSLRSGQGLYEQYF. The V gene is TRBV7-9, the J gene TRBJ2-7; 9 nucleotides agree with TRBD1. CDR1 SEHNR and CDR2 FQNEAQ come from the germline V gene (reference sequence). The CDR3 length is 16 residues. The trim removed 6 bases at V and 3 bases at J, leaving 12 bases unmatched.

The genes are TRBV20-1 and TRBJ2-5, with 10 positions matching TRBD2. CDR1 and CDR2 from the germline V gene are DFQATT and SNEGSKA (reference sequence). V shed 3 bases, J shed 2 bases, and the junction held 12 bases outside the gene matches. The CDR3 consists of 17 residues. The CDR3 DNA reads as TGCAGTGCTAGTGCGGGAACTAGCGGGGCGACTCAAGAGACCCAGTACTTC. It is translated as CSASAGTSGATQETQYF.

This clonotype was observed a few times. V gene TRBV3-1 combines with J gene TRBJ1-1; the D is unclear. CDR1 is LGHDT and CDR2 is YNNKEL in the germline V gene (reference sequence). V was shortened by 8 bases and J by 1 base, with 11 bases between the two germline ends. The CDR3 runs 13 residues. The CDR3 nucleotides read TGTGCCAGCGGCAACACCGGGAACACTGAAGCTTTCTTT. Translated: CASGNTGNTEAFF.

This clonotype came up once. The CDR3 nucleotides are TGCGCCAGCCCCCGGGATGGGGGCAATCAGCCCCAGCATTTT. It translates to CASPRDGGNQPQHF. The chain carries TRBV4-1 and TRBJ1-5; D is unclear. The germline V gene encodes CDR1 MGHRA and CDR2 YSYEKL. V was pared by 8 bases and J by 2 bases, with 13 bases between. The CDR3 has 14 amino acids.

The rearrangement joins TRBV14 to TRBJ2-5; D is possibly TRBD2 (6 bases). CDR1 and CDR2 (germline): SGHDN, FVKESK. This CDR3 has 16 residues. V lost 3 bases to trimming and J lost 2 bases, with 16 bases between them. The CDR3 DNA is TGTGCCAGCAGCCAGGGACTCGGAATGCCACAAGAGACCCAGTACTTC. It encodes CASSQGLGMPQETQYF.

This clonotype has only a few counts. The chain employs TRBV20-1 and TRBJ1-5, with D hard to call. With 2 bases removed from V and 4 bases from J, the gap between germline ends came to 9 bases. There are 13 residues in the CDR3. CDR1 is DFQATT and CDR2 is SNEGSKA in the germline V gene (reference sequence). The chain's CDR3 is CSARPDLNQPQHF. As DNA, the CDR3 is TGCAGTGCTAGACCCGATCTTAATCAGCCCCAGCATTTT.

The chain combines TRBV12-3 or TRBV12-4 with TRBJ1-3, with TRBD1 matching 8 bases. CDR3 size: 15 residues. V gave up 4 bases and J gave up 7 bases; unmatched junction bases: 9. The CDR3 sequence: CASSSYTRTGNTIYF. CDR3 DNA sequence: TGTGCCAGCAGTTCCTACACACGGACAGGGAACACCATATATTTT.

This clonotype was observed at least ten times. The V call is TRBV28, the J call TRBJ1-4; unclear D gene. V lost 6 bases and J 0 bases, leaving 8 bases between the germline ends. Germline assignment: CDR1 MDHEN and CDR2 SYDVKM. The CDR3 is 14 residues long. This CDR3 reads CASSGGPTNEKLFF. CDR3 DNA sequence: TGTGCCAGCAGCGGAGGGCCAACTAATGAAAAACTGTTTTTT.

This clonotype has just a few counts. In DNA, the CDR3 is TGTGCCAGCAGCGCCCAGGGGGCAGGGCAGCCCCAGCATTTT. Protein product: CASSAQGAGQPQHF. The chain uses TRBV9 and TRBJ1-5; 8 positions agree with TRBD1. The CDR3 length is 14 residues. Per the germline V gene, CDR1 is SGDLS and CDR2 is YYNGEE. Trimming removed 3 bases from V and 7 bases from J; junction bases left unmatched: 6.

Only a few counts were recorded for this clonotype. The chain uses TRBV5-1 and TRBJ1-2; D not certain. CDR1 is SGHRS, CDR2 YFSETQ, per germline. V lost 0 bases and J 0 bases, leaving 6 bases between the germline ends. This CDR3 spans 14 amino acids. This CDR3 is CASSLDLANYGYTF. CDR3 in DNA: TGCGCCAGCAGCTTGGATCTAGCTAACTATGGCTACACCTTC. Variable domain in full (rest from reference TRBV5-1 and TRBJ1-2): KAGVTQTPRYLIKTRGQQVTLSCSPISGHRSVSWYQQTPGQGLQFLFEYFSETQRNKGNFPGRFSGRQFSNSRSEMNVSTLELGDSALYLCASSLDLANYGYTFGSGTRLTVV.

This chain uses TRBV7-3 with TRBJ1-4; D is undetermined. Germline CDR1 SGHTA, CDR2 FQGTGA. The CDR3 runs 15 residues. The V end was cut by 5 bases, the J end by 7 bases, with 17 bases between. In DNA form, the CDR3 reads TGTGCCAGCAGCAATGGAGGGATCTTTGGTGAAAAACTGTTTTTT. Protein: CASSNGGIFGEKLFF. Based on the CDR3 plus reference TRBV7-3 and TRBJ1-4, the full variable domain is GAGVSQTPSNKVTEKGKYVELRCDPISGHTALYWYRQSLGQGPEFLIYFQGTGAADDSGLPNDRFFAVRPEGSVSTLKIQRTERGDSAVYLCASSNGGIFGEKLFFGSGTQLSVL.

This clonotype appeared a few times. The J gene is TRBJ1-1, the V gene TRBV7-9; D gene uncertain. Trimming stripped 1 base from V and 6 bases from J, with 12 bases between. Germline V gene lookup returns CDR1 SEHNR and CDR2 FQNEAQ (reference sequence). The CDR3 is made up of 14 amino acids. The CDR3 protein is CASSLVRGNAEAFF. DNA of the CDR3: TGTGCCAGCAGCTTAGTTCGGGGAAACGCTGAAGCTTTCTTT.

The V and J genes are TRBV11-2 and TRBJ1-4; D uncertain. The CDR3 is 12 residues long. V lost 5 bases to trimming and J lost 8 bases, with 9 bases between them. Per the germline V gene, CDR1 is SGHAT and CDR2 is FQNNGV. CDR3 sequence (DNA): TGTGCCAGCAGCCACCTGGAAGAAAAACTGTTTTTT. Translated, it gives CASSHLEEKLFF.

This clonotype has more than one count but fewer than ten. The genes are TRBV5-1 and TRBJ1-1; no reliable D call. The germline gives CDR1 SGHRS, CDR2 YFSETQ. V lost 1 base to trimming and J lost 4 bases, with 14 bases between them. The CDR3 extends over 15 amino acids. The CDR3 loop reads CASSLTAPAGTEAFF. CDR3 sequence (DNA): TGCGCCAGCAGCTTGACAGCCCCCGCCGGCACTGAAGCTTTCTTT.

This clonotype was detected a few times. J is TRBJ1-1 and V is TRBV12-3 or TRBV12-4; no clear D. The CDR3 is made up of 11 amino acids. V gave up 6 bases and J gave up 6 bases, with 8 bases separating them. In DNA form, the CDR3 reads TGTGCCAGCAGGGTATCCGCTGAAGCTTTCTTT. It yields the protein CASRVSAEAFF.

V gene TRBV27 combines with J gene TRBJ1-3; no clear D gene. The CDR3 extends over 14 amino acids. V lost 2 bases to trimming and J lost 2 bases, with 7 bases between them. From germline, CDR1 is MNHEY and CDR2 SMNVEV (reference sequence). CDR3 amino acids: CASSLRETGNTIYF. CDR3 sequence (DNA): TGTGCCAGCAGTTTAAGGGAGACTGGAAACACCATATATTTT.

This clonotype was counted once. A much larger clone lies a single base off, so this may be a read error. This rearrangement joins TRBV12-3 or TRBV12-4 to TRBJ2-5, with D hard to call. The CDR3 is 13 residues long. The CDR3 region is CASRLGSLETQYF. The CDR3 nucleotides read TGTGCCAGCAGATTAGGGTCATTGGAGACCCAGTACTTC.